These 25 T cell receptor beta chains share one sample of origin, sequenced in a study of read filtering for tumor transcriptome and immune sequencing. From about 0.4 ug of RNA, a library with molecular barcoded alpha/delta and beta/gamma adaptors was made. TCRdb re-called the reads with MiXCR, one entry per CDR3 protein. The sample lists 75,000 to 90,000 distinct CDR3 sequences, 9% to 15% occurring once. The sample was a population of CD138-negative cells sorted from bone marrow. These receptor sequences come from a donor at least 40 years old with multiple myeloma.

This clonotype was counted ten times or more. The chain is built from TRBV12-3 or TRBV12-4 and TRBJ1-5, with 7 bases matching TRBD1. The length of the CDR3 is 15 residues. J was trimmed by 5 bases and V by 7 bases; bases with no gene match: 11. The chain's CDR3 is CASTLRTGVDQPQHF. Written as DNA, the CDR3 is TGTGCCAGCACCCTGAGGACAGGTGTCGATCAGCCCCAGCATTTT.

This clonotype was detected many times. The chain links TRBV5-1 to TRBJ2-7; D is possibly TRBD1 (5 bases). Trimming stripped 3 bases from V and 5 bases from J, with 12 bases between. Germline V CDR1 and CDR2: SGHRS, YFSETQ. This CDR3 is built from 13 residues. The CDR3 sequence is CASSSQVSDEQYF. The CDR3 nucleotides are TGCGCCAGCAGCTCACAGGTCTCTGACGAGCAGTACTTC.

This clonotype was seen repeatedly, ten times or more. The chain recombines TRBV20-1 with TRBJ1-5; D not resolved. V was trimmed by 5 bases and J by 0 bases, leaving 23 bases between them. Looked up from germline, CDR1 is DFQATT and CDR2 is SNEGSKA (reference sequence). This CDR3 is built from 18 residues. CDR3 in amino acids: CSAAPRRGQTHSNQPQHF. The CDR3 region has the DNA TGCAGTGCTGCCCCACGACGAGGCCAGACCCATAGCAATCAGCCCCAGCATTTT.

This clonotype was detected ten times or more. The V and J genes are TRBV29-1 and TRBJ2-3, with 7 bases lining up with TRBD1. Per the germline V gene, CDR1 is SQVTM and CDR2 is ANQGSEA. J was trimmed by 5 bases and V by 7 bases; bases with no gene match: 6. The CDR3 runs to 12 residues. The CDR3: CSATGVEDTQYF. DNA of the CDR3: TGCAGCGCCACAGGGGTGGAAGATACGCAGTATTTT.

A remark on this clonotype: This clone may be a read error of a much larger clone one base away. J is TRBJ2-3 and V is TRBV6-2 or TRBV6-3; a possible D gene is TRBD1 (7 bases). Germline assignment: CDR1 MNHEY and CDR2 SVGEGT. There are 12 residues in the CDR3. In DNA, the CDR3 is TGTGCCGGCAGGGGGGCAGCAGATACGCAGTATTTT. It translates to CAGRGAADTQYF.

This clonotype was picked up many times. The J gene is TRBJ2-1, the V gene TRBV7-9; TRBD2 aligns across 11 bases. The CDR3 has 15 residues. CDR1 is SEHNR and CDR2 is FQNEAQ in the germline V gene (reference sequence). V was pared by 7 bases and J by 7 bases, with 9 bases of the junction left unmatched. The CDR3 DNA sequence: TGTGCCAGCACCTCTAGCGGGAGGCGGGGAAATGAGCAGTTCTTC. Amino acids: CASTSSGRRGNEQFF.

This clonotype was detected many times. The chain couples TRBV6-5 to TRBJ2-1; D is tentatively TRBD1 or TRBD2 (6 bases each). CDR3 length: 15 amino acids. V lost 5 bases, J lost 1 base, and 12 bases lay in between. In germline, CDR1 is MNHEY, CDR2 SVGAGI. The CDR3 protein is CASSVRGGSYNEQFF. The DNA for the CDR3 is TGTGCCAGCAGTGTCAGGGGAGGATCCTACAATGAGCAGTTCTTC.

The table lists this clonotype with many counts. The V and J genes are TRBV24-1 and TRBJ2-5; 10 nucleotides match TRBD2. Germline assignment: CDR1 KGHDR and CDR2 SFDVKD. Unmatched junction bases numbered 9, after V lost 9 bases and J lost 3 bases. This CDR3 has 15 residues. Here the CDR3 reads CATHASGSQEETQYF. Here the CDR3 DNA reads TGTGCCACCCATGCTAGCGGGAGTCAAGAAGAGACCCAGTACTTC.

This clonotype was observed many times. The V and J genes are TRBV11-3 and TRBJ2-5, with 7 bases aligning to TRBD1. This CDR3 contains 13 residues. CDR1 and CDR2 (germline): SGHNT, YENEEA. The V and J ends lost 6 bases and 4 bases, in that order; junction bases with no gene match: 5. As DNA, the CDR3 is TGTGCCAGCAGGGTGACAGGGACAGAGACCCAGTACTTC. Translating it yields CASRVTGTETQYF.

This clonotype was seen repeatedly, ten times or more. The rearrangement joins TRBV7-2 to TRBJ2-7, with TRBD2 identical over 14 bases. Germline CDR1 is SGHTA and CDR2 is FQGNSA. The CDR3 spans 16 residues. With 5 bases clipped from V and 1 base from J, the junction kept 4 bases outside the gene matches. The CDR3 protein is CASSRRLAGGSYEQYF. In DNA, the CDR3 is TGTGCCAGCAGCCGAAGACTAGCGGGAGGGTCCTACGAGCAGTACTTC.

This clonotype was counted a few times. The genes are TRBV12-3 or TRBV12-4 and TRBJ2-2; possibly TRBD1 for D (5 bases). The CDR3 length is 15 residues. Trimming stripped 6 bases from V and 1 base from J, with 12 bases between. CDR3 region: CASSSGHLNTGELFF. Written as DNA, the CDR3 is TGTGCCAGCAGCTCAGGGCACTTGAACACCGGGGAGCTGTTTTTT.

In its sample, this clonotype was seen many times. The CDR3 loop reads CSARGIGVGQETQYF. For the CDR3, the DNA is TGCAGTGCTAGGGGAATCGGAGTAGGCCAAGAGACCCAGTACTTC. The rearrangement joins TRBV20-1 to TRBJ2-5; D unclear. The germline gives CDR1 DFQATT, CDR2 SNEGSKA (reference sequence). V was shortened by 3 bases and J by 1 base, with 15 bases between the two germline ends. This CDR3 contains 15 residues.

In this sample, this clonotype turned up many times. The chain uses TRBV28 and TRBJ1-2, with TRBD1 as a possible D gene (6 bases). The germline V gene encodes CDR1 MDHEN and CDR2 SYDVKM. The V end was cut by 7 bases, the J end by 3 bases, with 15 bases between. The CDR3 consists of 14 residues. The DNA of the CDR3 is TGTGCCAGCACCGACAGCCAGGGGCACTATGGCTACACCTTC. Translation gives CASTDSQGHYGYTF.

This clonotype appeared many times. The chain recombines TRBV20-1 with TRBJ2-7; D unclear. In germline, CDR1 is DFQATT, CDR2 SNEGSKA (reference sequence). The CDR3 length is 12 residues. V gave up 6 bases and J gave up 2 bases, with 11 bases separating them. The chain's CDR3 is CSAWNRPYEQYF. Written as DNA, the CDR3 is TGCAGTGCCTGGAACAGACCCTACGAGCAGTACTTC.

V and J are TRBV7-9 and TRBJ2-7; D is possibly TRBD1 or TRBD2 (5 bases each). CDR1 and CDR2 (germline): SEHNR, FQNEAQ (reference sequence). This CDR3 has 13 residues. The ends were cut back, 6 bases at V and 12 bases at J, with 21 bases in the middle. CDR3 sequence reads: CASRGDGTYGRYF. The CDR3 DNA follows: TGTGCCAGCAGAGGGGACGGAACCTACGGGCGGTACTTC.

This clonotype was observed many times. The rearrangement uses TRBV2 and TRBJ2-1, with 7 bases lining up with TRBD2. Germline V gene lookup returns CDR1 SNHLY and CDR2 FYNNEI. The CDR3 has 15 residues. V shed 4 bases and J 2 bases; nucleotides not matched to a gene: 5. The CDR3 coding sequence is TGTGCCAGCAGTGTAAGCGGGACCGCCTACAATGAGCAGTTCTTC. Its protein is CASSVSGTAYNEQFF.

This clonotype was recorded many times. This chain uses TRBV5-1 with TRBJ2-7, with TRBD1 matching 8 bases. The germline gives CDR1 SGHRS, CDR2 YFSETQ. The CDR3 has 14 residues. V shed 3 bases, J shed 3 bases, and the junction held 5 bases outside the gene matches. The CDR3 spells CASSWGQANYEQYF. The CDR3, as DNA: TGCGCCAGCAGCTGGGGACAGGCCAACTACGAGCAGTACTTC.

The sample holds many counts of this clonotype. V is TRBV2 and J is TRBJ1-1; D uncertain. V lost 4 bases and J lost 3, with 9 bases in between. Germline values: CDR1 SNHLY, CDR2 FYNNEI. The CDR3 is 13 residues long. This CDR3 reads CASSAVGYTEAFF. The CDR3 DNA reads as TGTGCCAGCAGTGCGGTAGGGTACACTGAAGCTTTCTTT.

This clonotype was seen many times. This chain joins TRBV7-2 and TRBJ2-4; D is unclear. The germline V gene has CDR1 SGHTA and CDR2 FQGNSA. The CDR3 consists of 17 residues. Trimming cost V 2 bases and J 0 bases, with 14 bases left between them. The CDR3 DNA is TGTGCCAGCAGCTTACTATATCCCTCCCTAGCCAAAAACATTCAGTACTTC. It is translated as CASSLLYPSLAKNIQYF.

Concerning this clonotype: A much more abundant neighbour one base away suggests this may be a read error. The chain has TRBV12-3 or TRBV12-4 and TRBJ1-4; TRBD1 matches at 7 bases. The CDR3 runs 13 residues. The V and J ends lost 6 bases and 8 bases, in that order; junction bases with no gene match: 6. Here the CDR3 reads CASSGRTGEKLFF. DNA for the CDR3: TGTGCCAGCAGCGGCAGGACAGGCGAAAAACTGTTTTTT.

This clonotype was recorded a few times. This rearrangement joins TRBV28 to TRBJ2-3; weak D call: TRBD2 (6 bases). Per germline, CDR1 MDHEN and CDR2 SYDVKM. The CDR3 is made up of 15 amino acids. V gave up 6 bases and J gave up 6 bases, with 19 bases separating them. The CDR3 reads CASSPNRGGADTQYF. CDR3 nucleotide sequence: TGTGCCAGCAGCCCAAACCGAGGAGGGGCTGATACGCAGTATTTT.

Ten or more counts support this clonotype. V and J are TRBV11-2 and TRBJ1-2; perhaps TRBD1 as D (6 bases). V was shortened by 5 bases and J by 4 bases, with 11 bases between the two germline ends. Germline CDR1 is SGHAT and CDR2 is FQNNGV. This CDR3 is 13 amino acids long. The CDR3 DNA follows: TGTGCCAGCAGCCAGCGGGGGCCCTATGGCTACACCTTC. This encodes CASSQRGPYGYTF.

This clonotype occurred a few times. The junction does not match germline at one end; this may be a read error. This chain connects TRBV4-1 to TRBJ1-1; tentative D call: TRBD1 (6 bases). CDR3 length equals 14 residues. From germline, CDR1 is MGHRA and CDR2 YSYEKL. Here the CDR3 reads CASSTRTENTEASF. CDR3 bases: TGTGCCAGCAGCACCCGGACAGAGAACACTGAAGCTTCCTTT.

In its sample, this clonotype was seen many times. The chain links TRBV18 to TRBJ2-7, with D perhaps being TRBD1 or TRBD2 (6 bases each). The CDR3 length is 15 residues. Trimming removed 2 bases at V and 2 bases at J, with 13 bases between. From germline, CDR1 is KGHSH and CDR2 LQKENI. CDR3 sequence: CASSPGGGHPYEQYF. The DNA of the CDR3 is TGTGCCAGCTCACCAGGAGGGGGACATCCCTACGAGCAGTACTTC.

The sample holds many counts of this clonotype. The rearrangement links TRBV7-9 to TRBJ2-1, with TRBD2 matching 13 bases. Germline lookup yields CDR1 SEHNR and CDR2 FQNEAQ (reference sequence). J gave up 11 bases and V 6 bases, and 10 bases lay outside the gene matches. The CDR3 is 15 residues long. The CDR3 reads CASRSGTSGKGKQFF. CDR3 coding DNA: TGTGCCAGCAGGTCCGGGACTAGCGGGAAAGGGAAGCAGTTCTTC.